This T cell receptor (beta chain) was sequenced for a study of T cells in Graves' hyperthyroidism and ophthalmopathy. Whole-study findings and limits: Median prediction lead before ophthalmopathy onset was 5 to 7.5 months with the model. Blood also carried most thyroid clonotypes expanded above 0.001.

This clonotype occurred many times. The antigen is not known. TCR beta CDR3 region amplification was performed from RNA transcripts. The TCR CDR3 first-round RT-PCR relied on the HTBI primer set. Via MiXCR, TCRdb re-called the multiplex PCR reads, giving one row per CDR3 protein. The sample carries around 400,000 distinct CDR3 sequences, 12% to 15% recorded once. Uncontrolled infections, other autoimmune diseases, pregnancy or lactation led to exclusion of patients. Isolation of PBMCs was performed on 9.5 to 10 ml fresh peripheral blood. Germline V CDR1 and CDR2: MDHEN, SYDVKM. The CDR3 loop spans 15 amino acids. Trimming cost V 5 bases and J 4 bases, with 18 bases left between them.

This sequence joins TRBV28 and TRBJ2-7; D unresolved. The sample comprised blood. This clonotype was obtained from an older woman with Graves' ophthalmopathy. The CDR3 is CASSPFDRISYEQYF. CDR3 DNA: TGTGCCAGCAGTCCCTTCGATCGGATTTCTTACGAGCAGTACTTC.